This TCR beta chain was recorded in a study of T cells expressing NK-cell markers. Looked up from germline, CDR1 is LNHDA and CDR2 is SQIVND (reference sequence). This CDR3 is built from 14 residues. TCRdb reanalyzed the 5' RACE reads, giving one entry per CDR3 protein sequence and no DNA. Its clone listing holds more than 120,000 distinct CDR3 sequences. Sequencing was carried out using blood T cells: a sorted CD56 or NKG2C T cell subset, CD4+ or CD8+ T cells, or bulk PBMC T cells (not recorded which). This clonotype was sampled from a man between 18 and 29 years old in good health. This sequence joins TRBV19 and TRBJ2-1; TCRdb calls TRBD1, which cannot be checked without DNA. CDR3 loop: CASSSGQGVIEQFF.